The 8 T cell receptor beta chains below come from one sample, sequenced in a study of T-cell reconstitution after alpha-beta-depleted transplantation in children. Unique molecular identifiers tagged the TCRbeta library. TCRdb reprocessed the PCR reads via MiXCR and lists one record per CDR3 protein. The sample lists 600,000 to 700,000 distinct CDR3 sequences; approximately 15% were seen once. Sequencing was performed on PBMCs from the stem cell graft donor, taken from the stem cell graft. The receptor set was obtained from a human donor who donated a stem cell graft to a child with acute myeloid leukemia.

This clonotype was found many times. The CDR3 is CSVARTGRTDTQYF. CDR3 bases: TGCAGCGTTGCCCGGACAGGGAGGACAGATACGCAGTATTTT. V is TRBV29-1 and J is TRBJ2-3; 8 positions match TRBD1. The CDR3 loop spans 14 amino acids. Trimming cost V 4 bases and J 3 bases; bases outside gene matches: 6. Per the germline V gene, CDR1 is SQVTM and CDR2 is ANQGSEA.

This CDR3 is CASSYSRRAGRGGYNEQFF. CDR3 nucleotides: TGTGCCAGCAGTTACTCGAGGCGAGCCGGGCGGGGGGGGTACAATGAGCAGTTCTTC. The rearrangement joins TRBV6-5 to TRBJ2-1, with 9 bases aligning to TRBD2. The germline V gene has CDR1 MNHEY and CDR2 SVGAGI. The CDR3 runs to 19 residues. The J segment lost 4 bases and the V segment lost 0 bases, leaving 13 bases of the junction unmatched.

The rearrangement uses TRBV5-1 and TRBJ1-1; tentatively, D is TRBD1 (5 bases). The CDR3 length is 16 residues. CDR1 and CDR2 (germline): SGHRS, YFSETQ. Trimming stripped 4 bases from V and 1 base from J, with 17 bases between. CDR3 sequence: CASSPSGGGRNTEAFF. The CDR3 bases are TGCGCCAGCAGCCCATCCGGCGGGGGAAGGAACACTGAAGCTTTCTTT.

V usage is TRBV7-8 and J usage is TRBJ2-2; D remains unclear. Per germline, CDR1 SGHVS and CDR2 FQNEAQ. The V gene lost 4 bases and the J gene lost 9 bases, with 18 bases spanning the gap. CDR3 length: 15 amino acids. CDR3 region: CASSSRRFTYRELFF. For the CDR3, the DNA is TGTGCCAGCAGCTCTAGGCGCTTTACCTACCGGGAGCTGTTTTTT.

The rearrangement joins TRBV7-9 to TRBJ2-1; TRBD1 matches 9 bases. Trimming took 6 bases from V and 9 from J; bases not matched to a gene: 9. The germline V gene encodes CDR1 SEHNR and CDR2 FQNEAQ (reference sequence). The CDR3 consists of 14 residues. For the CDR3, the DNA is TGTGCCAGCAGTGCTGGGACAGGGAACGGTGAGCAGTTCTTC. Its translation: CASSAGTGNGEQFF.

This clonotype was seen a few times. The J gene is TRBJ2-5, the V gene TRBV6-1; D is undetermined. Trimming cost V 7 bases and J 3 bases, with 18 bases left between them. Germline-derived CDR1 and CDR2 are MNHNS and SASEGT. The CDR3 runs to 15 residues. The CDR3 reads CASTPGFGGKETQYF. The CDR3 DNA reads as TGTGCCAGCACCCCTGGGTTCGGCGGTAAAGAGACCCAGTACTTC.

The sample holds a few counts of this clonotype. The chain is built from TRBV20-1 and TRBJ2-1; D perhaps matches TRBD2 (5 bases). The CDR3 consists of 15 residues. With 0 bases removed from V and 5 bases from J, the gap between germline ends came to 14 bases. CDR1 is DFQATT and CDR2 is SNEGSKA in the germline V gene (reference sequence). DNA for the CDR3: TGCAGTGCTAGAGATACGGGAACGGTTCACAATGAGCAGTTCTTC. Translated: CSARDTGTVHNEQFF.

This clonotype is a singleton in its sample. The V and J genes are TRBV10-3 and TRBJ2-2, with TRBD2 as a possible D gene (5 bases). This CDR3 contains 14 residues. V was trimmed by 4 bases and J by 3 bases, leaving 9 bases between them. Germline V gene sequence: CDR1 ENHRY, CDR2 SYGVKD. In DNA, the CDR3 is TGTGCCATCAGTGGAGGGCCGGACACCGGGGAGCTGTTTTTT. Its protein is CAISGGPDTGELFF.